Following are 7 T cell receptor beta chains from one sample sequenced in a study of blood T cell repertoires in COVID-19. Libraries were prepared by immunoSEQ multiplex PCR; TCRdb keeps only in-frame clonotypes and omits some of them. The sample carries a few hundred thousand clones, 82% recorded once. Specimen: peripheral blood. These receptors all come from a woman older than 75 with acute or convalescent COVID-19.

This chain joins TRBV6-5 and TRBJ1-2; 8 nucleotides match TRBD1. CDR1 is MNHEY and CDR2 is SVGAGI in the germline V gene. This CDR3 has 15 amino acids. The V and J ends lost 5 bases and 4 bases, in that order; junction bases with no gene match: 9. CDR3 sequence: CASSTTTGEVYGYTF. The CDR3, as DNA: TGTGCCAGCAGTACAACGACAGGGGAGGTCTATGGCTACACCTTC.

This clone was recorded once. The chain recombines TRBV29-1 with TRBJ1-2, with D possibly matching TRBD1 (6 bases). Trimming left V 4 bases short and J 8 bases short, with 14 bases between. The length of the CDR3 is 12 residues. Germline V gene lookup returns CDR1 SQVTM and CDR2 ANQGSEA. The CDR3 DNA sequence: TGCAGCGTTGGGGGGGGCGTTGAGGGCTACACCTTC. Encoded protein: CSVGGGVEGYTF.

V is TRBV28 and J is TRBJ1-5; maybe TRBD1 (6 bases). Looked up from germline, CDR1 is MDHEN and CDR2 is SYDVKM. This CDR3 is built from 15 residues. Trimming cost V 7 bases and J 6 bases, with 19 bases left between them. The CDR3 region is CASISSGVWSQPQHF. CDR3 sequence (DNA): TGTGCCAGCATCTCCTCAGGGGTCTGGAGTCAGCCCCAGCATTTT. The full variable domain, rest sourced from reference TRBV28 and TRBJ1-5, is DVKVTQSSRYLVKRTGEKVFLECVQDMDHENMFWYRQDPGLGLRLIYFSYDVKMKEKGDIPEGYSVSREKKERFSLILESASTNQTSMYLCASISSGVWSQPQHFGDGTRLSIL.

The rearrangement links TRBV29-1 to TRBJ2-7; 10 nucleotides match TRBD1. Germline lookup yields CDR1 SQVTM and CDR2 ANQGSEA. This CDR3 has 12 amino acids. V lost 7 bases, J lost 3 bases, and 3 bases stayed unmatched. CDR3 in amino acids: CSGGQGLYEQYF. In nucleotides, the CDR3 is TGCAGCGGGGGACAGGGGCTCTACGAGCAGTACTTC.

The V call is TRBV19, the J call TRBJ1-5; possible D gene TRBD1, 5 bases. The CDR3 length is 15 residues. CDR1 is LNHDA, CDR2 SQIVND, per germline (reference sequence). V shed 5 bases and J shed 7 bases, with 18 bases lying between them. Here the CDR3 DNA reads TGTGCCAGTAGTCTTGGGGCAGGATCAATCCAGCCCCAGCATTTT. It encodes CASSLGAGSIQPQHF.

The chain joins TRBV2 to TRBJ2-1, with D possibly matching TRBD2 (6 bases). Trimming removed 7 bases at V and 5 bases at J, with 12 bases between. Germline CDR1 reads SNHLY; CDR2 reads FYNNEI. The CDR3 totals 13 residues. The CDR3 DNA reads TGTGCCAGCAAGGGCGGGGTTCACAATGAGCAGTTCTTC. Translation gives CASKGGVHNEQFF.

There are a few counts of this clone. The J gene is TRBJ1-3, the V gene TRBV7-9; D gene unclear. Germline V CDR1 and CDR2: SEHNR, FQNEAQ (reference sequence). The CDR3 has 15 amino acids. The V end lost 5 bases, the J end lost 0 bases, and 11 bases lay between the germline ends. The CDR3 nucleotides are TGTGCCAGCAGCCGGGGAACAGTCTCTGGAAACACCATATATTTT. It specifies CASSRGTVSGNTIYF.